This TCR beta chain was obtained from a study of blood T cell repertoires in COVID-19. The wider study: COVID-19 samples, acute and convalescent, were from the United States, Italy and Spain.

TCRdb keeps only in-frame clones here, not all; method: immunoSEQ multiplex PCR. This repertoire shows a few hundred thousand clones, over 75% found once; its top ten account for 7.8%. Sequenced material: peripheral blood. The receptor's source is a woman between 50 and 59 years old who had recovered from COVID-19.

The CDR3 loop is CASSLGTPDNDQPQHF. DNA for the CDR3: TGTGCCAGCAGCCTAGGGACACCCGATAACGATCAGCCCCAGCATTTT. The V call is TRBV21-1, the J call TRBJ1-5; the table calls TRBD1, which could not be checked here. TRBV21-1 is described as a pseudogene. The CDR3 loop spans 16 amino acids.